The 22 T cell receptor beta chains below all came from one sample that was sequenced in a study of shared clonotypes between healthy human individuals. Profiling relied on immunoSEQ multiplex PCR, and the TCRdb table lists in-frame clones only, not all of them. Found here are approximately 470,000 clones, around 85% of them singletons; the top ten hold roughly 13%. The source material was PBMCs. The receptors come from a woman between 40 and 50 years old in good health. Some clones in this sample may be carry-over from other donors' samples.

The V gene is TRBV18, the J gene TRBJ2-7; weak D call: TRBD1 (5 bases). The CDR3 is made up of 14 amino acids. Germline-derived CDR1 and CDR2 are KGHSH and LQKENI. V lost 2 bases, J lost 4 bases, and 12 bases lay in between. CDR3 sequence: CASSPNTGGYEQYF. The CDR3 DNA follows: TGTGCCAGCTCACCAAACACAGGCGGTTACGAGCAGTACTTC.

The chain uses TRBV27 and TRBJ2-5; D gene uncertain. Trimming pared 8 bases from V and 5 bases from J, leaving 18 bases between. This CDR3 is 14 amino acids long. Per germline, CDR1 MNHEY and CDR2 SMNVEV (reference sequence). The CDR3 sequence is CASASLHSVETQYF. DNA for the CDR3: TGTGCCAGCGCCTCCCTTCACTCGGTGGAGACCCAGTACTTC.

The chain recombines TRBV18 with TRBJ1-1; 9 nucleotides agree with TRBD1. The V gene's germline CDR1 is KGHSH and CDR2 LQKENI. The CDR3 covers 14 residues. V shed 4 bases, J shed 2 bases, and the junction held 2 bases outside the gene matches. CDR3 loop: CASSRDRVNTEAFF. For the CDR3, the DNA is TGTGCCAGCTCACGGGACAGGGTTAACACTGAAGCTTTCTTT.

This clone has only a few counts. The gene calls are TRBV6-1 and TRBJ1-1; D gene uncertain. Germline V CDR1 and CDR2: MNHNS, SASEGT. V lost 7 bases, J lost 6 bases, and 15 bases lay in between. The CDR3 runs to 13 residues. The CDR3 sequence: CASNHRERAEAFF. The DNA of the CDR3 is TGTGCCAGCAACCATCGGGAAAGGGCTGAAGCTTTCTTT.

As for this clone: Given a far larger clone just one base away, this is likely a sequencing read error. This chain uses TRBV4-2 with TRBJ2-1; TRBD2 matches at 14 bases. The CDR3 extends over 16 amino acids. The germline gives CDR1 LGHNA, CDR2 YNFKEQ. V shed 4 bases, J shed 7 bases, and the junction held 6 bases outside the gene matches. CDR3 sequence reads: CASSPWTSGRWNEQFF. In nucleotides, the CDR3 is TGTGCCAGCAGCCCTTGGACTAGCGGGAGGTGGAATGAGCAGTTCTTC.

Of note for this clone: With a much larger clone just one base away, this may be a read error. The chain carries TRBV30 and TRBJ2-3; D unclear. Deletions cut 3 bases from V and 0 bases from J, with 4 bases between. CDR3 length: 12 amino acids. Germline V gene lookup returns CDR1 GTSNPN and CDR2 SVGIG (reference sequence). CDR3 residues: CAWRGSTDTQYF. DNA for the CDR3: TGTGCCTGGAGAGGGAGCACAGATACGCAGTATTTT.

To note about this clone: A far more abundant clone sits one base away, making this likely a read error. The CDR3 protein is CASRDRVSTGELFF. The CDR3 nucleotides are TGCGCCAGCAGGGACAGGGTGAGCACCGGGGAGCTGTTTTTT. The V and J genes are TRBV5-1 and TRBJ2-2; 8 nucleotides match TRBD1. CDR3 length: 14 amino acids. J was trimmed by 4 bases and V by 5 bases; bases with no gene match: 4. Germline-derived CDR1 and CDR2 are SGHRS and YFSETQ.

This clone was found many times. Other DNA sequences of this sample code for an identical CDR3. This chain's CDR3 is CASSQDSFNYGYTF. CDR3 nucleotide sequence: TGCGCCAGCAGCCAAGACAGCTTTAACTATGGCTACACCTTC. The rearrangement uses TRBV4-1 and TRBJ1-2; D gene ambiguous. The V gene lost 0 bases and the J gene lost 1 base, with 6 bases spanning the gap. Germline CDR1 MGHRA, CDR2 YSYEKL. CDR3 length equals 14 residues.

As concerns this clone: This likely stems from a read error, as it lies one base from a far larger clone. The CDR3 carries no conserved terminal phenylalanine or tryptophan, so it likely arises from a read error. The chain recombines TRBV19 with TRBJ1-2; D gene unclear. V lost 5 bases to trimming and J lost 3 bases, with 10 bases between them. The CDR3 sequence is 13 residues long. CDR1 and CDR2 (germline): LNHDA, SQIVND (reference sequence). This chain's CDR3 is CASSSDLHYGYTL. The CDR3 nucleotides read TGTGCCAGTAGTTCCGACCTTCACTATGGCTACACCTTA.

This clone was detected once. The chain joins TRBV5-1 to TRBJ2-7; 10 bases agree with TRBD1. Trimming removed 0 bases from V and 6 bases from J; junction bases left unmatched: 12. The CDR3 totals 17 residues. The V gene's germline CDR1 is SGHRS and CDR2 YFSETQ. CDR3 nucleotides: TGCGCCAGCAGCTTGGTGCCCGGGACAGGGGAATCTGCCGAGCAGTACTTC. Encoded protein: CASSLVPGTGESAEQYF.

To note about this clone: Possible read error: a much larger clone is one base away. The same CDR3 can be traced to other DNA sequences in this sample. The V and J genes are TRBV27 and TRBJ2-7, with D perhaps matching TRBD2 (6 bases). The CDR3 contains 13 residues. Germline-derived CDR1 and CDR2 are MNHEY and SMNVEV (reference sequence). The CDR3, as DNA: TGTGCCAGCAGCAGTAGCGGAGACTACGAGCAGTACTTT. Its protein product is CASSSSGDYEQYF.

Details on this clone: Other DNA variants within this sample encode the same CDR3. The rearrangement links TRBV9 to TRBJ1-3; D possibly corresponds to TRBD1 (5 bases). CDR1 SGDLS and CDR2 YYNGEE come from the germline V gene. Trimming shortened V by 0 bases and J by 4 bases, and 11 bases separated the two germline ends. This CDR3 is built from 15 residues. The CDR3 DNA reads as TGTGCCAGCAGCGTAGGTGGGGGATCAGGAAACACCATATATTTT. This gives the protein CASSVGGGSGNTIYF.

The V and J genes are TRBV21-1 and TRBJ2-7. TRBV21-1 corresponds to a pseudogene. This CDR3 has 13 amino acids. The CDR3 spells CASSTGPSYEQYF. Written as DNA, the CDR3 is TGTGCCAGCAGCACTGGACCCTCCTACGAGCAGTACTTC.

The V call is TRBV27, the J call TRBJ2-7; 9 nucleotides match TRBD2. The length of the CDR3 is 14 residues. CDR1 is MNHEY, CDR2 SMNVEV, per germline (reference sequence). V gave up 5 bases and J gave up 4 bases; unmatched junction bases: 6. The CDR3 DNA sequence: TGTGCCAGCAGTCCATTAGCGGGAGTGTACGAGCAGTACTTC. As protein: CASSPLAGVYEQYF.

The chain recombines TRBV28 with TRBJ1-1, with D unclear. V dropped 6 bases and J dropped 0 bases, with 2 bases sitting between them. The CDR3 totals 11 residues. Germline CDR1 is MDHEN and CDR2 is SYDVKM. As DNA, the CDR3 is TGTGCCAGCAGAATGAACACTGAAGCTTTCTTT. Amino acid sequence: CASRMNTEAFF. The variable domain in full, with the rest retrieved from reference TRBV28 and TRBJ1-1, is DVKVTQSSRYLVKRTGEKVFLECVQDMDHENMFWYRQDPGLGLRLIYFSYDVKMKEKGDIPEGYSVSREKKERFSLILESASTNQTSMYLCASRMNTEAFFGQGTRLTVV.

The rearrangement joins TRBV7-2 to TRBJ1-2; a possible D gene is TRBD1 (5 bases). The CDR3 runs 13 residues. From germline, CDR1 is SGHTA and CDR2 FQGNSA. With 5 bases removed from V and 10 bases from J, the gap between germline ends came to 17 bases. The CDR3 DNA sequence: TGTGCCAGCAGCCCCCTGGTCGACAGAATCTACACCTTC. It yields the protein CASSPLVDRIYTF.

This chain uses TRBV25-1 with TRBJ1-1; D gene uncertain. Trimming stripped 3 bases from V and 1 base from J, with 15 bases between. The CDR3 runs to 16 residues. Per germline, CDR1 MGHDK and CDR2 SYGVNS. CDR3 nucleotides: TGTGCCAGCAGTGATTCAATTGGGCGGACGAACACTGAAGCTTTCTTT. Its protein is CASSDSIGRTNTEAFF.

CDR3 loop: CASSQSPLGEKLFF. The CDR3 DNA sequence: TGCGCCAGCAGCCAAAGCCCCCTTGGGGAAAAACTGTTTTTT. The chain has TRBV4-1 and TRBJ1-4, with no clear D. The germline gives CDR1 MGHRA, CDR2 YSYEKL. The CDR3 runs 14 residues. Trimming left V 2 bases short and J 8 bases short, with 12 bases between.

The chain recombines TRBV9 with TRBJ2-7; 10 positions match TRBD2. This CDR3 is built from 12 residues. Per the germline V gene, CDR1 is SGDLS and CDR2 is YYNGEE. CDR3 sequence (DNA): TGTCACCCTAGCGGGAGTTCCGACGAGCAGTACTTC. Protein sequence: CHPSGSSDEQYF.

Turning to this clone: A single base is all that separates this from a far larger clone, so a read error is likely. The chain combines TRBV7-3 with TRBJ2-7; possible D gene TRBD1, 5 bases. Trimming pared 2 bases from V and 7 bases from J, leaving 15 bases between. Per germline, CDR1 SGHTA and CDR2 FQGTGA. CDR3 size: 14 residues. As DNA, the CDR3 is TGTGCCAGCAGCTTAGGGGCACCACCTACGGAGCAGTACTTC. Residues: CASSLGAPPTEQYF.

The rearrangement joins TRBV7-9 to TRBJ2-7; possibly TRBD2 for D (6 bases). Trimming cost V 1 base and J 6 bases, with 10 bases left between them. The V gene's germline CDR1 is SEHNR and CDR2 FQNEAQ (reference sequence). The CDR3 contains 13 residues. CDR3 amino acids: CASSLVGLREQYF. The CDR3 region has the DNA TGTGCCAGCAGCTTAGTGGGACTGCGCGAGCAGTACTTC.

The table lists this clone with a count of one. The chain links TRBV5-1 to TRBJ2-5, with 9 bases that match TRBD2. With V trimmed by 6 bases and J by 4 bases, 4 bases remained unmatched. This CDR3 spans 13 amino acids. Germline V gene sequence: CDR1 SGHRS, CDR2 YFSETQ. The CDR3, as DNA: TGCGCCAGCATGCGGGAGGGGGTAGAGACCCAGTACTTC. The encoded protein is CASMREGVETQYF.